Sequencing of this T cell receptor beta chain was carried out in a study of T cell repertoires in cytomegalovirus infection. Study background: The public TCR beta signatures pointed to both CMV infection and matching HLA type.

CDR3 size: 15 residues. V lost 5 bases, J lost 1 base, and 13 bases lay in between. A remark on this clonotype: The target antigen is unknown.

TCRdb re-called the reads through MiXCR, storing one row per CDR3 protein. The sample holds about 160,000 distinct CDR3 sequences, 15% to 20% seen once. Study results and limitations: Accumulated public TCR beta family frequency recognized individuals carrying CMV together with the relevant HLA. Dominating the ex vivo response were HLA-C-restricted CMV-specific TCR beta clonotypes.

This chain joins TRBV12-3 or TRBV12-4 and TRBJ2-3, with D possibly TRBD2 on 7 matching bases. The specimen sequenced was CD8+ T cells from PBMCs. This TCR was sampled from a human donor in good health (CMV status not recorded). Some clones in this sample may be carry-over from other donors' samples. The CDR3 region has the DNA TGTGCCAGCAGTCCGGCGGGGGCCGGCACAGATACGCAGTATTTT. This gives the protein CASSPAGAGTDTQYF.